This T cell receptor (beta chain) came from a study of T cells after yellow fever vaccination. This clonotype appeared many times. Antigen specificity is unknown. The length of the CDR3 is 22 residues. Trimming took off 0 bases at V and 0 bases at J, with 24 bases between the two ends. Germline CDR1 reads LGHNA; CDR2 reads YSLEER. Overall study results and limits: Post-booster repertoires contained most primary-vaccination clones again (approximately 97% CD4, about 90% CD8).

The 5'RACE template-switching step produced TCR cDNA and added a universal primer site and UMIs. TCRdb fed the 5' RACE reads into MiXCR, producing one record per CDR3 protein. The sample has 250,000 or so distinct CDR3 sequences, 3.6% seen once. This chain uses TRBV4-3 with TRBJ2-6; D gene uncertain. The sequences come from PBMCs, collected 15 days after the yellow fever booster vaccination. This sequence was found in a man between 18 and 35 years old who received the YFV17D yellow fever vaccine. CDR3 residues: CASSQDSLGYYPPSSGANVLTF. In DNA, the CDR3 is TGCGCCAGCAGCCAAGATAGTTTGGGGTACTATCCCCCAAGCTCTGGGGCCAACGTCCTGACTTTC.